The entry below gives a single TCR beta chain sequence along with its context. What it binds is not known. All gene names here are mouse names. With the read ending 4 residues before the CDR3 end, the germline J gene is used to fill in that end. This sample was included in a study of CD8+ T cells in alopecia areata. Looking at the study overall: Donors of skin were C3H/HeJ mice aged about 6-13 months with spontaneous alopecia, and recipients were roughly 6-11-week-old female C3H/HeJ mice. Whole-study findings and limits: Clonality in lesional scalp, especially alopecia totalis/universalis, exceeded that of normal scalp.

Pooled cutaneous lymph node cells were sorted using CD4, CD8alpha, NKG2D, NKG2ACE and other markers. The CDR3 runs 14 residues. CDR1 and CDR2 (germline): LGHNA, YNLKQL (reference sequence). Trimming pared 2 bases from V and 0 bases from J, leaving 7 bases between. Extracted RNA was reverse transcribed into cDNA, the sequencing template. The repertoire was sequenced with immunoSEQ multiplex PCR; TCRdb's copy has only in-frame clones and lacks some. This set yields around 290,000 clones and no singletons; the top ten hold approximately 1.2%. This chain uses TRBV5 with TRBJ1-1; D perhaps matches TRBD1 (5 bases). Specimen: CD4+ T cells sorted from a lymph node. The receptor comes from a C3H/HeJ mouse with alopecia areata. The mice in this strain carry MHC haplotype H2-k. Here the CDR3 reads CASSQPTANTEVFF. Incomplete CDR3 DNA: TGTGCCAGCAGCCAACCGACAGCAAACACA.